Reported below is one T cell receptor beta chain. The antigen remains unidentified. These data come from a study of cytomegalovirus exposure and HLA in healthy donors. The PCR had 60 Vbeta and 13 Jbeta primers. The data were produced by immunoSEQ multiplex PCR, yet TCRdb's version contains in-frame clones alone and is incomplete. The table has about 150,000 clones, approximately 73% seen once. Regarding the study as a whole: In an earlier analysis, about 87% or about 30%: the productive usage of most TCR beta V segments.

This receptor was taken from a woman younger than 30 in good health and CMV-seronegative. Sequenced material: PBMCs.

The CDR3: CASSLLAVQRETQYF. CDR3 in DNA: TGTGCCAGCAGCTTACTAGCGGTGCAGAGAGAGACCCAGTACTTC. The chain couples TRBV11-2 to TRBJ2-5; the match to TRBD2 covers 7 bases. CDR3 size: 15 residues. With 2 bases clipped from V and 4 bases from J, the junction kept 7 bases outside the gene matches. Germline V lookup: CDR1 SGHAT, CDR2 FQNNGV.